These T cell receptor beta chains were read from a single sample in a study of T cell changes during pregnancy in multiple sclerosis. Sequenced by immunoSEQ multiplex PCR; TCRdb stores in-frame clones only, minus some. Of about 77,000 clones in the sample, 93% were seen once. Sequenced here: peripheral blood, sampled after pregnancy. The receptors stem from a female donor in good health, enrolled as a control in a pregnancy study. CDR3s include the opening cysteine and the closing phenylalanine or tryptophan. A D gene is named only where the DNA matches it firmly. Not every row has a clone size; where given, it reads once, few, many or a size class.

clone_size j_call d_call v_call cdr3_aa cdr3_nt
once TRBJ1-2 . TRBV5-6 CASSLAVGHYGYTF TGTGCCAGCAGCTTGGCGGTGGGGCACTATGGCTACACCTTC
. TRBJ1-2 . TRBV7-3 CASSFDGIYGYTF TGTGCCAGCAGCTTCGACGGGATCTATGGCTACACCTTC
. TRBJ1-1 TRBD1 TRBV13 CASSLPGGWTEAFF TGTGCCAGCAGTTTACCAGGGGGTTGGACTGAAGCTTTCTTT
. TRBJ2-3 . TRBV27 CASSLQPPPRADTQYF TGTGCCAGCAGTTTACAGCCCCCCCCTCGGGCAGATACGCAGTATTTT
. TRBJ2-3 . TRBV27 CASSFWGADTQYF TGTGCCAGCAGTTTCTGGGGGGCAGATACGCAGTATTTT
. TRBJ2-1 . TRBV6-5 CASSYHPSLYNEQFF TGTGCCAGCAGTTATCACCCTAGTCTCTACAATGAGCAGTTCTTC
. TRBJ2-4 . TRBV5-5 CASSPGIAKNIQYF TGTGCCAGCAGCCCGGGGATAGCCAAAAACATTCAGTACTTC
. TRBJ2-3 TRBD2 TRBV6-4 CASSDSGGAFTDTQYF TGTGCCAGCAGTGACAGCGGGGGGGCCTTTACAGATACGCAGTATTTT
. TRBJ2-3 TRBD2 TRBV5-6 CASSLTSGIGADTQYF TGTGCCAGCAGCTTGACTAGCGGGATCGGGGCAGATACGCAGTATTTT
few TRBJ2-4 . TRBV7-2 CASSARGRIQYF TGTGCCAGCAGCGCGCGCGGCCGCATTCAGTACTTC
. TRBJ2-7 . TRBV7-2 CASSLGGQGGGEQYF TGTGCCAGCAGCTTAGGAGGACAGGGAGGGGGCGAGCAGTACTTC
. TRBJ2-1 TRBD2 TRBV6-1 CASSNGLAGYNEQFF TGTGCCAGCAGTAACGGACTAGCGGGCTACAATGAGCAGTTCTTC
. TRBJ2-7 TRBD2 TRBV10-2 CASSPTFEAGISYEQYF TGCGCCAGCAGCCCTACCTTTGAAGCGGGGATCTCCTACGAGCAGTACTTC
. TRBJ1-3 TRBD1 TRBV2 CASKTGGSGNTIYF TGTGCCAGCAAGACAGGGGGCTCTGGAAACACCATATATTTT
. TRBJ1-2 . TRBV2 CASSEEGAGRHTF TGTGCCAGCAGTGAAGAGGGTGCAGGGCGCCACACCTTC
. TRBJ2-5 . TRBV21-1 CASSRSPDSEQETQYF TGTGCCAGCAGCCGGAGCCCCGACAGCGAACAAGAGACCCAGTACTTC
. TRBJ2-2 . TRBV7-9 CASSLGGERTGELFF TGTGCCAGCAGCTTAGGGGGGGAGAGGACCGGGGAGCTGTTTTTT
. TRBJ1-3 TRBD1 TRBV6-1 CASSGGQGWPGNTIYF TGTGCCAGCAGTGGTGGACAGGGGTGGCCTGGAAACACCATATATTTT